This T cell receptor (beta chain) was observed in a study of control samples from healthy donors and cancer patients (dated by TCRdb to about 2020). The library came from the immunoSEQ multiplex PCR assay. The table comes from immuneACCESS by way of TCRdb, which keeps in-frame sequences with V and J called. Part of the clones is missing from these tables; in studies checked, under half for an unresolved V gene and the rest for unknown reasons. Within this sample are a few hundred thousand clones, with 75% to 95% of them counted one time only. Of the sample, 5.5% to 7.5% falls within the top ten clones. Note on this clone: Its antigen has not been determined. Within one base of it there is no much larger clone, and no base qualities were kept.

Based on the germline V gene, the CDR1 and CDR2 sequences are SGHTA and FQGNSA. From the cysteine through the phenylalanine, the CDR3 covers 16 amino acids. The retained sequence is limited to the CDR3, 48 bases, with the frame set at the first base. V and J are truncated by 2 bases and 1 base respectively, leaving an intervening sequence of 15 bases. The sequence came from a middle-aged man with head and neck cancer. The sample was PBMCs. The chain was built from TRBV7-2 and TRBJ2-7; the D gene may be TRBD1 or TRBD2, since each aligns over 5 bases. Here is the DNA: TGTGCCAGCAGCTTAAGTTTAGGGACCCCGTCCTACGAGCAGTACTTC. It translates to CASSLSLGTPSYEQYF. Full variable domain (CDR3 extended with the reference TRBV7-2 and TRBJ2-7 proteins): GAGVSQSPSNKVTEKGKDVELRCDPISGHTALYWYRQSLGQGLEFLIYFQGNSAPDKSGLPSDRFSAERTGGSVSTLTIQRTQQEDSAVYLCASSLSLGTPSYEQYFGPGTRLTVT.